This entry is about one T cell receptor (beta chain). Its antigen is not known. The entry originates in a study of breast tumors, draining lymph nodes, adjacent tissues. Study-wide findings and caveats: Tumors had less TCR diversity than lymph nodes, more than nontumor tissue.

TCRdb redid the calling of the multiplex PCR reads with MiXCR, one entry per CDR3 protein. In the table there are 150,000 to 200,000 distinct CDR3 sequences, around a third of which are singletons. V lost 5 bases and J 9 bases, leaving 14 bases between the germline ends. The CDR3 sequence is 13 residues long. Looked up from germline, CDR1 is SGHAT and CDR2 is FQNNGV. Axillary draining lymph nodes of breast cancer patients supplied the node samples. The chain uses TRBV11-2 and TRBJ2-1; no firm D call. The specimen was axillary lymph node tissue. This TCR was sampled from a female donor with breast cancer. Some clones in this sample may be carry-over from other donors' samples. CDR3 nucleotides: TGTGCCAGCAGCCACGGGCCCCGCAGTGAGCAGTTCTTC. This gives the protein CASSHGPRSEQFF.